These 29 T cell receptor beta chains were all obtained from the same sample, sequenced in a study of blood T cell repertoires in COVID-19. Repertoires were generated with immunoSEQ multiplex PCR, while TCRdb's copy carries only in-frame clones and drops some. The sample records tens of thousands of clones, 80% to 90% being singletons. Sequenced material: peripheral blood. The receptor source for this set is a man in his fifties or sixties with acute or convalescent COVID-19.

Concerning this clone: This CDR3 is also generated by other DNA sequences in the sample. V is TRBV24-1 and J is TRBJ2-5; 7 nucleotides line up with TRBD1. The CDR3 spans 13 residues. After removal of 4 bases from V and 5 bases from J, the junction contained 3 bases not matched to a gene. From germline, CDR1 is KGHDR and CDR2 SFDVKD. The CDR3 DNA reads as TGTGCCACCAGTGACCCGGACAGGGAGACCCAGTACTTC. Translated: CATSDPDRETQYF.

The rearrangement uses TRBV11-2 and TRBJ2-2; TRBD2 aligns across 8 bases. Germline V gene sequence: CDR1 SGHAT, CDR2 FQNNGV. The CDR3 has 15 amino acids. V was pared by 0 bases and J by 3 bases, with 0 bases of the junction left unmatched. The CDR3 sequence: CASSLELADTGELFF. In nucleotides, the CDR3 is TGTGCCAGCAGCTTAGAACTAGCGGACACCGGGGAGCTGTTTTTT.

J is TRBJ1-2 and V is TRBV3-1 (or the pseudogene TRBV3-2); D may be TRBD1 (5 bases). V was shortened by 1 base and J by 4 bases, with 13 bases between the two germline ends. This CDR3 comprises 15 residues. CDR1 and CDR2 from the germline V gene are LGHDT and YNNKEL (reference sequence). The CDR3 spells CASSQAPGQGYGYTF. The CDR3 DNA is TGTGCCAGCAGCCAAGCTCCAGGGCAGGGCTATGGCTACACCTTC.

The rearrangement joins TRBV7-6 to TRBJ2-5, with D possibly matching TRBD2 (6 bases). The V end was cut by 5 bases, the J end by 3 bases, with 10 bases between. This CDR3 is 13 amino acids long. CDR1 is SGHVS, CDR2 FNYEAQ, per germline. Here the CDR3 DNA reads TGTGCCAGCAGCGGTAGCGGAAAAGAGACCCAGTACTTC. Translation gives CASSGSGKETQYF.

CDR3 DNA: TGTGCCAGCAGCTTAGGGCCCGGGGAGCTGTTTTTT. Its protein product is CASSLGPGELFF. The chain couples TRBV7-9 to TRBJ2-2, with D hard to call. The CDR3 spans 12 residues. V dropped 1 base and J dropped 6 bases, with 3 bases sitting between them. Germline CDR1 reads SEHNR; CDR2 reads FQNEAQ (reference sequence).

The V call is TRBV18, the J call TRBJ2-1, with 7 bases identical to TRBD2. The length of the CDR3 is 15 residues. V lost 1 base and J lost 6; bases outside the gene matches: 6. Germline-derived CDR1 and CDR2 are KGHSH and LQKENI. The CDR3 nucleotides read TGTGCCAGCTCACCACGACGGGGGGTGAGCAATGAGCAGTTCTTC. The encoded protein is CASSPRRGVSNEQFF. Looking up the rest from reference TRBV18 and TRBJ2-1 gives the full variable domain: NAGVMQNPRHLVRRRGQEARLRCSPMKGHSHVYWYRQLPEEGLKFMVYLQKENIIDESGMPKERFSAEFPKEGPSILRIQQVVRGDSAAYFCASSPRRGVSNEQFFGPGTRLTVL.

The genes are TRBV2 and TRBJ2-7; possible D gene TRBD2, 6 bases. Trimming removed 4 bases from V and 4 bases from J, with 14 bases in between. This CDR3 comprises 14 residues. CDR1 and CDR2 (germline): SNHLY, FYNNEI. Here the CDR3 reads CASSVEGLGYEQYF. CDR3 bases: TGTGCCAGCAGTGTGGAGGGGCTCGGATACGAGCAGTACTTC.

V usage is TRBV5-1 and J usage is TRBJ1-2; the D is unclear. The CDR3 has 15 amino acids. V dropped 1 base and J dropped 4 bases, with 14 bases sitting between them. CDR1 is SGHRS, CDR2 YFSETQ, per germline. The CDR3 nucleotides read TGCGCCAGCAGCTTGCTTTCCGGAACGGGCTATGGCTACACCTTC. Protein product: CASSLLSGTGYGYTF. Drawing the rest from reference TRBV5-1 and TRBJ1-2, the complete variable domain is KAGVTQTPRYLIKTRGQQVTLSCSPISGHRSVSWYQQTPGQGLQFLFEYFSETQRNKGNFPGRFSGRQFSNSRSEMNVSTLELGDSALYLCASSLLSGTGYGYTFGSGTRLTVV.

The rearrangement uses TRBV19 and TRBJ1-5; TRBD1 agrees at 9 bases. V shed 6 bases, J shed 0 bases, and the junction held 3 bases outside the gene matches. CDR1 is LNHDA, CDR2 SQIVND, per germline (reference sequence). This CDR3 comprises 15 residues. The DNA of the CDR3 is TGTGCCAGTAGGGACAGGGGTTATAGCAATCAGCCCCAGCATTTT. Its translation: CASRDRGYSNQPQHF.

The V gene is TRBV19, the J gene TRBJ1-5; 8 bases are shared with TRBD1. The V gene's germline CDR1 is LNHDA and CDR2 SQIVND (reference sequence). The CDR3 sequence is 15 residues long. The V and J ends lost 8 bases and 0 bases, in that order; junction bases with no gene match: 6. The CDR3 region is CASQDRAYSNQPQHF. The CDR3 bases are TGTGCCAGTCAGGACAGGGCCTATAGCAATCAGCCCCAGCATTTT. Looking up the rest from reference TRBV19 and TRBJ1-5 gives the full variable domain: DGGITQSPKYLFRKEGQNVTLSCEQNLNHDAMYWYRQDPGQGLRLIYYSQIVNDFQKGDIAEGYSVSREKKESFPLTVTSAQKNPTAFYLCASQDRAYSNQPQHFGDGTRLSIL.

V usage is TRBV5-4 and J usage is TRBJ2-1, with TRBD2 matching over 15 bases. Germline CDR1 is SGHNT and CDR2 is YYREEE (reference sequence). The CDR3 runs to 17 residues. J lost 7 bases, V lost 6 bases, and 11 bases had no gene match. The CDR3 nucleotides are TGTGCCAGCAACCACGGACTAGCGGGAGGGATAAGGAATGAGCAGTTCTTC. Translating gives CASNHGLAGGIRNEQFF.

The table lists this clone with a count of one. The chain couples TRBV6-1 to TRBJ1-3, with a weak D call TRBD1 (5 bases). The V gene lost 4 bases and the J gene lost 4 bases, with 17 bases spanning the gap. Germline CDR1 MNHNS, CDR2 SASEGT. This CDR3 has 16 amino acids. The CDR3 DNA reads TGTGCCAGCAGTGGGGTGGGGGGGACGAGAGGAAACACCATATATTTT. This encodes CASSGVGGTRGNTIYF.

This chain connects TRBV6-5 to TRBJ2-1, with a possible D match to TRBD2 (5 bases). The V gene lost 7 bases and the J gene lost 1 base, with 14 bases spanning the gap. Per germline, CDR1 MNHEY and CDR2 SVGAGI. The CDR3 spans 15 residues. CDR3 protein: CASITRAGSYNEQFF. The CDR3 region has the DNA TGTGCCAGCATTACTAGGGCTGGATCCTACAATGAGCAGTTCTTC.

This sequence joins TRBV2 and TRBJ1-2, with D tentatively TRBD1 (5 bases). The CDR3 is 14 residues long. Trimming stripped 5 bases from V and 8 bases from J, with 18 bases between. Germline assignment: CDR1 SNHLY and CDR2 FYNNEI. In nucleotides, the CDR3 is TGTGCCAGCAGTAATTCAGGGCTCCTTCTGGGCTACACCTTC. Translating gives CASSNSGLLLGYTF.

Here the CDR3 reads CASSYGQDNSPLHF. Here the CDR3 DNA reads TGTGCCAGCAGCTACGGACAGGACAATTCACCCCTCCACTTT. The rearrangement uses TRBV11-1 and TRBJ1-6; 7 bases fit TRBD1. There are 14 residues in the CDR3. V trimming: 4 bases; J trimming: 7 bases; junction bases outside the gene matches: 4. The germline gives CDR1 SGHAT, CDR2 FQDESV (reference sequence).

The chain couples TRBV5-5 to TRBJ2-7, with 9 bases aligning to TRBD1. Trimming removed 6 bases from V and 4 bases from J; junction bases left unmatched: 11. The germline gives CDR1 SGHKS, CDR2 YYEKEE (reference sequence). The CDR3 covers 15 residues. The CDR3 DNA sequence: TGTGCCAGCAACCGCCTGAGCGGACAGGGGTACGAGCAGTACTTC. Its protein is CASNRLSGQGYEQYF.

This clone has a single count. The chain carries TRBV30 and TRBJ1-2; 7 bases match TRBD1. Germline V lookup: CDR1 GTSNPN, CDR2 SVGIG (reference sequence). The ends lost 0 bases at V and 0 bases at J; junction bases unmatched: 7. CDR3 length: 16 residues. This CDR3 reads CAWSVIFQGANYGYTF. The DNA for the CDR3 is TGTGCCTGGAGTGTAATTTTTCAGGGGGCTAACTATGGCTACACCTTC.

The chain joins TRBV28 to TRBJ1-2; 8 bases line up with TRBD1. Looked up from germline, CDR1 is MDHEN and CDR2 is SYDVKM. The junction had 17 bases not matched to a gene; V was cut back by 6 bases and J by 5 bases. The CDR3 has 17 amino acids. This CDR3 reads CASRTGTGTLRKYGYTF. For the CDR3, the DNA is TGTGCCAGCAGAACGGGGACAGGTACCCTAAGGAAGTATGGCTACACCTTC.

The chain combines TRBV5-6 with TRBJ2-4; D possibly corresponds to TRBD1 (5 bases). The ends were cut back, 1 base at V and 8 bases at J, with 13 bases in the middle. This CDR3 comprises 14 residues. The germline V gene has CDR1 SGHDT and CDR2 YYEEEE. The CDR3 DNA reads TGTGCCAGCAGCTTGTGGATGACAGTGGACATTCAGTACTTC. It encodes CASSLWMTVDIQYF.

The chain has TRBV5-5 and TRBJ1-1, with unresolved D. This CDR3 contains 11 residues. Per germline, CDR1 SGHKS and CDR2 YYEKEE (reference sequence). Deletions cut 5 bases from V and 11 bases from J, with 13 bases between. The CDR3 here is CASSSYMMAFF. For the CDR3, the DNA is TGTGCCAGCAGTTCGTACATGATGGCTTTCTTT.

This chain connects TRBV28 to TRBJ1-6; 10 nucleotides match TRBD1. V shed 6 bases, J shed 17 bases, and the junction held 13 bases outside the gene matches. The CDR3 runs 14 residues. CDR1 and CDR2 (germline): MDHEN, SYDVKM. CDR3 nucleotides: TGTGCCAGCAGGCCGACAGGGGGCCTTCGAGACGTCCACTTT. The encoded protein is CASRPTGGLRDVHF.

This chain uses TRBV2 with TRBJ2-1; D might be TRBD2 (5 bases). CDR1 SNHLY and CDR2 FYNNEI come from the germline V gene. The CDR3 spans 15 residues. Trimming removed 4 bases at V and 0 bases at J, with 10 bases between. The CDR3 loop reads CASSALGSSYNEQFF. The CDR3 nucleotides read TGTGCCAGCAGTGCATTGGGGAGCTCCTACAATGAGCAGTTCTTC.

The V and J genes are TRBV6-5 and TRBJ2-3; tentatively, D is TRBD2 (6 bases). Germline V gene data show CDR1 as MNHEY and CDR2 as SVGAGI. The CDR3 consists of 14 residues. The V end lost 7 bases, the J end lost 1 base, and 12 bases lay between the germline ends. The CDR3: CASKEGLGTDTQYF. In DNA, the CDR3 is TGTGCCAGCAAGGAGGGGTTAGGCACAGATACGCAGTATTTT.

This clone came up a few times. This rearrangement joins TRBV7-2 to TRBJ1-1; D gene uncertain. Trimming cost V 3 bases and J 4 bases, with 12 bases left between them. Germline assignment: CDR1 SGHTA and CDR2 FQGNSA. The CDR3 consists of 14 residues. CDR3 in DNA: TGTGCCAGCAGCTTCGAGCGGGTTAGCACTGAAGCTTTCTTT. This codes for CASSFERVSTEAFF.

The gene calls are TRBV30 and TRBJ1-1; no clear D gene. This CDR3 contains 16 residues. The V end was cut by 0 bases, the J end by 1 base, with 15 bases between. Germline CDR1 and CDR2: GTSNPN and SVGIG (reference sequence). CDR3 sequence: CAWSVGGGTKNTEAFF. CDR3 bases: TGTGCCTGGAGTGTAGGAGGCGGAACTAAGAACACTGAAGCTTTCTTT.

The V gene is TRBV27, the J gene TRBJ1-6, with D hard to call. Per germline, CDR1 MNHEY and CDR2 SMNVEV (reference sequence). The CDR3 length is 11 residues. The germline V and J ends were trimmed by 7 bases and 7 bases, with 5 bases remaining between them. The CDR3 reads CASTGNSPLHF. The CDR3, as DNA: TGTGCCAGCACCGGGAATTCACCCCTCCACTTT.

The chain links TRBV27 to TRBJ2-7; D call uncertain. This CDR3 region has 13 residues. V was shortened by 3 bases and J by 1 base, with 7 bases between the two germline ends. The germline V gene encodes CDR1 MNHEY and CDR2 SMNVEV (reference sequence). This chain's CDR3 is CASSLARSYEQYF. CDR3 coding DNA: TGTGCCAGCAGTTTGGCACGATCCTACGAGCAGTACTTC.

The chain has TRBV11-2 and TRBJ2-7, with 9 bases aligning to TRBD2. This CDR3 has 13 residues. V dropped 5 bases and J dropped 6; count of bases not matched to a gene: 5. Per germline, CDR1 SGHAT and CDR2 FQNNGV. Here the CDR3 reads CASSRASGTEQYF. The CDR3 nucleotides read TGTGCCAGCAGCCGGGCTAGCGGGACCGAGCAGTACTTC.

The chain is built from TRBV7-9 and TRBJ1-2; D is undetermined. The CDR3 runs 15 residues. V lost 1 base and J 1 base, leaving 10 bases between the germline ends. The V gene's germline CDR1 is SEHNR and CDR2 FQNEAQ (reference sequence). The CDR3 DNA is TGTGCCAGCAGCTTAGACGTCGCAGATAACTATGGCTACACCTTC. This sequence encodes CASSLDVADNYGYTF.